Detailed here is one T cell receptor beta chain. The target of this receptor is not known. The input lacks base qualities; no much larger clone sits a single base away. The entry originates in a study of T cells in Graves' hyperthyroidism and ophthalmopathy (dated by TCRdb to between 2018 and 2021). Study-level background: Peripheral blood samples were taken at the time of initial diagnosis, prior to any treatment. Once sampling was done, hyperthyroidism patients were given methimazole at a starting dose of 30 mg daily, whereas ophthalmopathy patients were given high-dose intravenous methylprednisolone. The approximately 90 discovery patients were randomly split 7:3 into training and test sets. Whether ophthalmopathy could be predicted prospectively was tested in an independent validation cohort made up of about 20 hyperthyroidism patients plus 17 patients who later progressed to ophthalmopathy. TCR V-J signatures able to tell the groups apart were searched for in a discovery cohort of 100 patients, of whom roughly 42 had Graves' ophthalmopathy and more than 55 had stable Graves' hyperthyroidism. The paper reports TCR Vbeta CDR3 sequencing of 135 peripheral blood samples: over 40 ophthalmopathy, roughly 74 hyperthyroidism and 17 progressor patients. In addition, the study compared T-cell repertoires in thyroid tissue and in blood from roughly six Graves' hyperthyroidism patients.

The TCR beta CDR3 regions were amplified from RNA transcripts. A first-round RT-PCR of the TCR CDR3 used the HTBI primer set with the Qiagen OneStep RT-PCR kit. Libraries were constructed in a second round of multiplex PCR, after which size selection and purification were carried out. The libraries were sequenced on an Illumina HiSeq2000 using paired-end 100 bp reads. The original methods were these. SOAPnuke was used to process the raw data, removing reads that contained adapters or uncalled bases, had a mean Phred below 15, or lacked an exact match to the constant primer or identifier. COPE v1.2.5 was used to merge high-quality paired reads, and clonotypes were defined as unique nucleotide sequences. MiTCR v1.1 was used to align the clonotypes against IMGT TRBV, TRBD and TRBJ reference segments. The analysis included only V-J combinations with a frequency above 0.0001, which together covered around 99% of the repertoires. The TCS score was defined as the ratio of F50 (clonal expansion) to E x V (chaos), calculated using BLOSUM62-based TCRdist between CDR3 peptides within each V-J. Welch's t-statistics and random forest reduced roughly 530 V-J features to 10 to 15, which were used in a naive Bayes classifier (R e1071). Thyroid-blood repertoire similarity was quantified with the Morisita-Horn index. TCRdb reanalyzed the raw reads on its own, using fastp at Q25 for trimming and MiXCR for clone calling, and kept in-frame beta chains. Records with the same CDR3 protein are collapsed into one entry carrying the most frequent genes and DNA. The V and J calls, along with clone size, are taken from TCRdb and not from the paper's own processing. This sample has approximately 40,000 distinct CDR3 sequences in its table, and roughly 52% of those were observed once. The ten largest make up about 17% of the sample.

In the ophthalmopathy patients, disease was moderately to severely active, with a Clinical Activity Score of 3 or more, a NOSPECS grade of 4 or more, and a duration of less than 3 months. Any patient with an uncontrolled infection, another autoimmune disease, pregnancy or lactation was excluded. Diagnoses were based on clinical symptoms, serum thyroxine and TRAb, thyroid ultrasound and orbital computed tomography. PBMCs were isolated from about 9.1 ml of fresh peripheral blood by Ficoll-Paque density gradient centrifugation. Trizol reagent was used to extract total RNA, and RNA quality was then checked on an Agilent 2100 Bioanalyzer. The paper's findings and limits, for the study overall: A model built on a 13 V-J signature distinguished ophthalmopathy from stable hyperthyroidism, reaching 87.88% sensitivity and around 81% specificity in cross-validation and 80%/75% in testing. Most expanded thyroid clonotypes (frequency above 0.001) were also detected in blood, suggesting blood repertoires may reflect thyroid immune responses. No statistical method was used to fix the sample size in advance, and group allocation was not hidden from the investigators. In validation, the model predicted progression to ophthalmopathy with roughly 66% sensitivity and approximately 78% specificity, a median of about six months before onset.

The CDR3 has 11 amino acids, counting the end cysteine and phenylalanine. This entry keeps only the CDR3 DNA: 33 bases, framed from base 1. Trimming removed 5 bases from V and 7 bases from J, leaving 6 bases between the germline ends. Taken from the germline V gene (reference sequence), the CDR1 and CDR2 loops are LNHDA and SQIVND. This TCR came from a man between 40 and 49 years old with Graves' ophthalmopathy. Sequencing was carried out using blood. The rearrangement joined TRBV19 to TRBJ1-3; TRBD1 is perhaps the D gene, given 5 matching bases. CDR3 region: CASSEGNTIYF. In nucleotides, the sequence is TGTGCCAGTAGTGAGGGGAACACCATATATTTT.